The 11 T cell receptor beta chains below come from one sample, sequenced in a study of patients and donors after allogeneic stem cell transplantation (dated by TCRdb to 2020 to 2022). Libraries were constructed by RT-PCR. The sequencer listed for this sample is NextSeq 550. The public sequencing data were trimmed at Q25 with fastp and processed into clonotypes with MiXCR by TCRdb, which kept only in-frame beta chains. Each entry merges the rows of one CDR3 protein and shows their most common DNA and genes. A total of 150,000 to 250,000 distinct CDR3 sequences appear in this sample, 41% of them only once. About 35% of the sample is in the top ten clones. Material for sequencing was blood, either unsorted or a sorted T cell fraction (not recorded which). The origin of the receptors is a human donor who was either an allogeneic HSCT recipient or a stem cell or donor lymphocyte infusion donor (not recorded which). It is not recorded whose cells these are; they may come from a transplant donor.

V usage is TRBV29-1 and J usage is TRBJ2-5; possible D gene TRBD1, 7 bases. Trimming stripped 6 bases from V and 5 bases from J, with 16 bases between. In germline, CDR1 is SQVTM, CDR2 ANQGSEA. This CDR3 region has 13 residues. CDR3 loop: CSVARQGGETQYF. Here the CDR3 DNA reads TGCAGCGTGGCTAGACAGGGAGGCGAGACCCAGTACTTC. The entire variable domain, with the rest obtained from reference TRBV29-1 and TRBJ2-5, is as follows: SAVISQKPSRDICQRGTSLTIQCQVDSQVTMMFWYRQQPGQSLTLIATANQGSEATYESGFVIDKFPISRPNLTFSTLTVSNMSPEDSSIYLCSVARQGGETQYFGPGTRLLVL.

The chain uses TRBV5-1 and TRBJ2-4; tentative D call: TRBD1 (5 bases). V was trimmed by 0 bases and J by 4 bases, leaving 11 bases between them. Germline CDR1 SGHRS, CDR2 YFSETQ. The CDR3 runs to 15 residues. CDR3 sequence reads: CASSLVQGLKNIQYF. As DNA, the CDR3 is TGCGCCAGCAGCTTGGTCCAGGGATTAAAAAACATTCAGTACTTC.

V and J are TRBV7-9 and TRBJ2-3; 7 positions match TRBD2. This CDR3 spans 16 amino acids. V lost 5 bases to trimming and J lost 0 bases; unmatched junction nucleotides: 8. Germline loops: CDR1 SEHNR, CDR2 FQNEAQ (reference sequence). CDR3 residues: CASSPMLAVSTDTQYF. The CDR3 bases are TGTGCCAGCAGCCCAATGCTAGCGGTGAGCACAGATACGCAGTATTTT.

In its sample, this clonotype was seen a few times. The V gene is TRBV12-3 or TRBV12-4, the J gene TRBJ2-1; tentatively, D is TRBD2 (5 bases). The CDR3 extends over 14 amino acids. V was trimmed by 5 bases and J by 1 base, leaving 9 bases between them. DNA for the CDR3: TGTGCCAGCAGTCCGGGAAAATCCTACAATGAGCAGTTCTTC. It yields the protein CASSPGKSYNEQFF.

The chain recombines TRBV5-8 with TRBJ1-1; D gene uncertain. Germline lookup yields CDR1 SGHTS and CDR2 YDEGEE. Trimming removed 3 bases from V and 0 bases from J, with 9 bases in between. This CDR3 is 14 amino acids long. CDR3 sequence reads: CASSSGKLNTEAFF. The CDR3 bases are TGTGCCAGCAGCTCCGGGAAGTTGAACACTGAAGCTTTCTTT.

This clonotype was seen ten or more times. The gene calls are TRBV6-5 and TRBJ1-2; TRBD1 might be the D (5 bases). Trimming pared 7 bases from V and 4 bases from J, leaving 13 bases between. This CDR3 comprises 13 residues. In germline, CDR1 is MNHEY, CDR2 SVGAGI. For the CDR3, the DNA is TGTGCCAGCAACGGACGGGGACCCTATGGCTACACCTTC. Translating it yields CASNGRGPYGYTF.

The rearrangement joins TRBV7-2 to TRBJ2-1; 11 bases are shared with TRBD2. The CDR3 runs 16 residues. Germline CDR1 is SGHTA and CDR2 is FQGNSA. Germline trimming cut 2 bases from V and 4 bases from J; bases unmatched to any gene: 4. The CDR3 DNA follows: TGTGCCAGCAGCTTATTAGGACTAGCGGGTTACAATGAGCAGTTCTTC. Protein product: CASSLLGLAGYNEQFF. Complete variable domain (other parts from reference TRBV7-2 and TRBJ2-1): GAGVSQSPSNKVTEKGKDVELRCDPISGHTALYWYRQSLGQGLEFLIYFQGNSAPDKSGLPSDRFSAERTGGSVSTLTIQRTQQEDSAVYLCASSLLGLAGYNEQFFGPGTRLTVL.

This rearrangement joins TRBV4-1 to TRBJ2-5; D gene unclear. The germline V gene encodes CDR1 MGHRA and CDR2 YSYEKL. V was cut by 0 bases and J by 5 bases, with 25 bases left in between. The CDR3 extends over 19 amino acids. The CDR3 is CASSQEGRVETLWVETQYF. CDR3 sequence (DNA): TGCGCCAGCAGCCAAGAAGGAAGGGTTGAAACCCTCTGGGTGGAGACCCAGTACTTC.

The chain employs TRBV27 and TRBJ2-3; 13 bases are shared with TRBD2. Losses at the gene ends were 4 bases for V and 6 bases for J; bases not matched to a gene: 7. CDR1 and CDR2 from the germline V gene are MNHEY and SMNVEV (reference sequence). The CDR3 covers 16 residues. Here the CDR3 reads CASSSSLAGGADTQYF. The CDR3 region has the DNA TGTGCCAGCAGTTCTTCACTAGCGGGAGGGGCGGATACGCAGTATTTT.

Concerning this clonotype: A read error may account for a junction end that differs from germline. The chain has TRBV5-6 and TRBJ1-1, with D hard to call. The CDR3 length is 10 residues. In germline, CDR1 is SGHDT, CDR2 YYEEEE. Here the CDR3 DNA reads TGTGCCAGCAGCTTGACCTGTAGCCTCTTT. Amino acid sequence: CASSLTCSLF.

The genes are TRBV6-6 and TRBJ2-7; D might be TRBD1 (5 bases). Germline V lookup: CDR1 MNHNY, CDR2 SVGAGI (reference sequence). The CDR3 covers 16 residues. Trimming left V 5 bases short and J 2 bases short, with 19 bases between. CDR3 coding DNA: TGTGCCAGCAGTAGGGCTCGACAGCAAGCCGCCTACGAGCAGTACTTC. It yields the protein CASSRARQQAAYEQYF.